A selection of T cell receptor beta chains follows, all from one sample in a study of cytomegalovirus exposure and HLA in healthy donors. Some clones are missing from TCRdb's copy, which holds only in-frame ones; the method was immunoSEQ multiplex PCR. Counted here are some 100,000 clones, approximately 70% occurring once; the ten biggest clones make up about 4.4%. The source material was PBMCs. Receptor source: a woman aged 18-35 years in good health and CMV-seropositive. Each CDR3 is given with its conserved first and last residue. The order of the fields is clone size, J gene, V gene, D gene, CDR3 protein, CDR3 DNA. A D gene is named only where the DNA matches it firmly. Expanded clones get a size class; other rows say once, few or many, or leave the size out.

NA TRBJ2-7 TRBV27 TRBD2 CASSLGLDREQYF TGTGCCAGCAGTTTGGGACTAGATCGCGAGCAGTACTTC
few TRBJ1-5 TRBV6-1 TRBD1 CASSLHRGSNQPQHF TGTGCCAGCAGTTTACACAGGGGGTCCAATCAGCCCCAGCATTTT
NA TRBJ2-1 TRBV19 TRBD2 CASSIVPGYRSGSNEQFF TGTGCCAGTAGTATAGTCCCGGGGTATAGGAGCGGGAGCAATGAGCAGTTCTTC
NA TRBJ2-4 TRBV5-1 NA CASSLRDSPHLLWTKNIQYF TGCGCCAGCAGCTTGAGGGACTCCCCCCACCTCCTATGGACCAAAAACATTCAGTACTTC
NA TRBJ2-4 TRBV27 TRBD1 CASTRTGAHARNIQYF TGTGCCAGCACCAGGACAGGCGCTCACGCCCGAAACATTCAGTACTTC
once TRBJ2-7 TRBV5-1 NA CASSLISTSSPYEQYF TGCGCCAGCAGCTTGATCTCGACTAGTTCCCCCTACGAGCAGTACTTC
NA TRBJ2-2 TRBV5-6 NA CASSLGAAGADGELFF TGTGCCAGCAGCTTGGGGGCGGCGGGGGCGGACGGGGAGCTGTTTTTT
NA TRBJ2-1 TRBV5-1 TRBD1 CASSLAGTGNNEQFF TGCGCCAGCAGCTTGGCCGGGACAGGGAACAATGAGCAGTTCTTC
NA TRBJ2-5 TRBV5-6 TRBD2 CASSLAAGVETQYF TGTGCCAGCAGCTTGGCGGCGGGAGTAGAGACCCAGTACTTC
NA TRBJ2-7 TRBV9 NA CASSVGWDTYEQYF TGTGCCAGCAGCGTAGGATGGGACACCTACGAGCAGTACTTC
NA TRBJ2-1 TRBV10-3 NA CAISERQGNYNEQFF TGTGCCATCAGTGAGAGGCAGGGAAACTACAATGAGCAGTTCTTC
NA TRBJ2-7 TRBV25-1 TRBD2 CASGGAGEEEQYF TGTGCCAGCGGTGGAGCGGGAGAAGAAGAGCAGTACTTC
NA TRBJ1-2 TRBV6-4 NA CASSDSRGARGYTF TGTGCCAGCAGTGACTCAAGGGGCGCGAGAGGCTACACCTTC
NA TRBJ2-5 TRBV7-7 TRBD2 CASSRGLAGAQETQYF TGTGCTAGCAGCCGAGGACTAGCGGGGGCCCAAGAGACCCAGTACTTC
NA TRBJ2-7 TRBV27 NA CASSPQQGDEQYF TGTGCCAGCAGTCCTCAACAGGGCGACGAGCAGTACTTC
NA TRBJ2-7 TRBV28 NA CASTKTPGYEQYF TGTGCCAGCACCAAGACGCCGGGGTACGAGCAGTACTTC
NA TRBJ1-5 TRBV4-1 TRBD1 CASSKEATGVQPQHF TGCGCCAGCAGCAAAGAAGCGACAGGGGTTCAGCCCCAGCATTTT
NA TRBJ1-5 TRBV16 NA CASSLPDNNQPQHF TGTGCCAGCAGCCTCCCGGACAACAATCAGCCCCAGCATTTT
NA TRBJ2-5 TRBV29-1 NA CSVALGTPEETQYF TGCAGCGTTGCGTTGGGGACACCCGAGGAGACCCAGTACTTC
NA TRBJ2-1 TRBV28 NA CASSPGIPNEQFF TGTGCCAGCAGTCCCGGGATACCCAATGAGCAGTTCTTC
NA TRBJ2-7 TRBV30 NA CAWSGNGEEQYF TGTGCCTGGAGTGGGAATGGGGAGGAGCAGTACTTC
NA TRBJ2-1 TRBV4-2 TRBD2 CASRGTSGYNEQFF TGTGCCAGCAGGGGGACTAGCGGCTACAATGAGCAGTTCTTC
NA TRBJ2-2 TRBV10-3 TRBD1 CAISGQGPNTGELFF TGTGCCATCAGCGGACAGGGGCCGAACACCGGGGAGCTGTTTTTT
NA TRBJ2-2 TRBV7-9 TRBD1 CASSPGGWNTGELFF TGTGCCAGCAGCCCAGGGGGTTGGAACACCGGGGAGCTGTTTTTT
NA TRBJ2-1 TRBV15 TRBD2 CATSVLGTSGYNEQFF TGTGCCACCAGCGTCCTCGGGACTAGCGGATACAATGAGCAGTTCTTC